This T cell receptor beta chain was recorded in a study of regulatory T cells. Study findings and constraints: In CD3G-deficient patients, conventional CD4+ T cells were enriched for hydrophobic CDR3 residues at positions 6 and 7.

The PCR used 52 TRBV and 13 TRBJ primers. The data were produced by immunoSEQ multiplex PCR, yet TCRdb's version contains in-frame clones alone and is incomplete. The table lists roughly 30,000 clones, approximately 90% of them singletons. Germline CDR1 KGHSH, CDR2 LQKENI. This CDR3 comprises 14 residues. The V gene end was trimmed by 4 bases and the J gene end by 2 bases; junction bases not matched to a gene: 2. Every patient with CD3G deficiency had evidence of autoimmunity. A note on this clone: As yet, its antigen is unknown.

Sequencing used conventional CD4+ T cells sorted from blood. The clonotype originates from a person aged 18 to 35 with CD3G deficiency. This chain links TRBV18 with TRBJ2-5, with 9 bases that match TRBD2. CDR3: CASSLSGGQETQYF. The DNA for the CDR3 is TGTGCCAGCTCACTTAGCGGGGGACAAGAGACCCAGTACTTC. Supplemented by reference TRBV18 and TRBJ2-5, the full variable domain reads NAGVMQNPRHLVRRRGQEARLRCSPMKGHSHVYWYRQLPEEGLKFMVYLQKENIIDESGMPKERFSAEFPKEGPSILRIQQVVRGDSAAYFCASSLSGGQETQYFGPGTRLLVL.